Each of the 23 T cell receptor beta chains below was sequenced from the same sample in a study of human T cells and chemical hapten exposure. Documented time point: patch test 3, about 24 weeks after DPC sensitization. Treatment reported: therapeutic diphenylcyclopropenone sensitization with weekly scalp DPC. A single record per CDR3 protein comes from TCRdb applying MiXCR to the RACE reads. The sample has under 55,000 distinct CDR3 sequences; approximately 9.9% are singletons. The sequencing here drew on whole blood, taken in connection with sensitization to the hapten diphenylcyclopropenone (DPC). The receptor set was obtained from a woman aged 40-49 years with alopecia areata. Some clones in this sample may be carry-over from other donors' samples.

This clonotype was seen ten or more times. V gene TRBV29-1 combines with J gene TRBJ2-6, with D uncertain. The germline V gene has CDR1 SQVTM and CDR2 ANQGSEA. Trimming stripped 4 bases from V and 3 bases from J, with 7 bases between. The CDR3 runs 13 residues. The CDR3 spells CSVAADGANVLTF. DNA for the CDR3: TGCAGCGTTGCAGCAGATGGGGCCAACGTCCTGACTTTC.

This clonotype occurred a few times. The chain links TRBV4-2 to TRBJ2-7; D call uncertain. CDR3 length: 14 amino acids. V was trimmed by 1 base and J by 1 base, leaving 8 bases between them. CDR1 is LGHNA, CDR2 YNFKEQ, per germline. The CDR3 DNA reads TGTGCCAGCAGCCAAGGCGTCGGTTCCTACGAGCAGTACTTC. Translation gives CASSQGVGSYEQYF.

This clonotype was picked up a small number of times. The V call is TRBV7-9, the J call TRBJ1-1, with 7 bases aligning to TRBD1. Germline V gene lookup returns CDR1 SEHNR and CDR2 FQNEAQ (reference sequence). This CDR3 is built from 16 residues. The V gene end was trimmed by 5 bases and the J gene end by 5 bases; junction bases not matched to a gene: 14. CDR3 protein: CASSPDLGQVWTEAFF. The CDR3 DNA reads as TGTGCCAGCAGCCCAGACCTTGGACAGGTGTGGACTGAAGCTTTCTTT.

Ten or more counts support this clonotype. CDR3 residues: CSARGIRDRGIHNEQFF. CDR3 sequence (DNA): TGCAGTGCTAGAGGGATTCGGGACAGGGGGATCCACAATGAGCAGTTCTTC. J is TRBJ2-1 and V is TRBV20-1, with TRBD1 matching over 11 bases. Trimming at V came to 1 base and at J to 5 bases, leaving 10 bases not matched to a gene. From germline, CDR1 is DFQATT and CDR2 SNEGSKA (reference sequence). This CDR3 spans 17 amino acids.

This chain joins TRBV10-3 and TRBJ2-3; 12 bases match TRBD1. The J segment lost 3 bases and the V segment lost 7 bases, leaving 5 bases of the junction unmatched. Looked up from germline, CDR1 is ENHRY and CDR2 is SYGVKD. The CDR3 consists of 15 residues. This CDR3 is CAINQGQGATDTQYF. CDR3 coding DNA: TGTGCCATCAACCAGGGACAGGGGGCGACAGATACGCAGTATTTT.

This clonotype was recorded a few times. This rearrangement joins TRBV6-5 to TRBJ2-3; D call uncertain. Trimming removed 2 bases at V and 2 bases at J, with 17 bases between. The germline V gene encodes CDR1 MNHEY and CDR2 SVGAGI. The CDR3 sequence is 17 residues long. For the CDR3, the DNA is TGTGCCAGCAGTTACAGGGCCGTGGGCAGGCTCACAGATACGCAGTATTTT. Encoded protein: CASSYRAVGRLTDTQYF.

In this sample, this clonotype turned up a few times. CDR3 DNA sequence: TGCGCCAGCAGCTTGGATAGAGATACGCAGTATTTT. The encoded protein is CASSLDRDTQYF. V usage is TRBV5-1 and J usage is TRBJ2-3, with no clear D. CDR3 size: 12 residues. The V and J ends lost 0 bases and 5 bases respectively, with 4 bases between them. The germline V gene has CDR1 SGHRS and CDR2 YFSETQ.

This clonotype was observed a handful of times. The chain recombines TRBV27 with TRBJ2-7; D not certain. Germline CDR1 is MNHEY and CDR2 is SMNVEV (reference sequence). The germline V and J ends were trimmed by 3 bases and 4 bases, with 13 bases remaining between them. CDR3 length: 14 amino acids. The CDR3 DNA reads TGTGCCAGCAGTTTTTTAGGCCCACTGTACGAGCAGTACTTC. It encodes CASSFLGPLYEQYF.

This clonotype was detected many times. This chain connects TRBV9 to TRBJ2-1; 14 bases align to TRBD2. The germline CDR1 and CDR2 sequences are SGDLS and YYNGEE. This CDR3 spans 14 amino acids. Losses at the gene ends were 5 bases for V and 5 bases for J; bases not matched to a gene: 0. CDR3: CASRGLAGDNEQFF. CDR3 bases: TGTGCCAGCAGGGGACTAGCGGGGGACAATGAGCAGTTCTTC. Full variable domain (remainder filled in from reference TRBV9 and TRBJ2-1): DSGVTQTPKHLITATGQRVTLRCSPRSGDLSVYWYQQSLDQGLQFLIQYYNGEERAKGNILERFSAQQFPDLHSELNLSSLELGDSALYFCASRGLAGDNEQFFGPGTRLTVL.

The chain combines TRBV28 with TRBJ1-6, with 11 bases that match TRBD1. Germline trimming cut 10 bases from V and 9 bases from J; bases unmatched to any gene: 8. The CDR3 has 14 amino acids. CDR1 MDHEN and CDR2 SYDVKM come from the germline V gene. The CDR3 DNA is TGTGCCACCGAGGACAGGGGGCGATCTTCACCCCTCCACTTT. As protein: CATEDRGRSSPLHF.

This clonotype was counted many times. The chain uses TRBV20-1 and TRBJ2-3; D unresolved. CDR1 DFQATT and CDR2 SNEGSKA come from the germline V gene (reference sequence). The CDR3 covers 13 residues. V was shortened by 5 bases and J by 0 bases, with 9 bases between the two germline ends. CDR3 residues: CSALHDSTDTQYF. In DNA, the CDR3 is TGCAGTGCTCTGCACGATAGCACAGATACGCAGTATTTT.

This clonotype was counted many times. This chain links TRBV7-6 with TRBJ1-5, with TRBD1 as a possible D gene (5 bases). CDR3 size: 14 residues. V lost 5 bases to trimming and J lost 4 bases, with 12 bases between them. The V gene's germline CDR1 is SGHVS and CDR2 FNYEAQ. The CDR3 is CASSLSGGNQPQHF. CDR3 DNA: TGTGCCAGCAGCCTAAGCGGGGGAAATCAGCCCCAGCATTTT. The variable domain in full, with the rest retrieved from reference TRBV7-6 and TRBJ1-5, is GAGVSQSPRYKVTKRGQDVALRCDPISGHVSLYWYRQALGQGPEFLTYFNYEAQQDKSGLPNDRFSAERPEGSISTLTIQRTEQRDSAMYRCASSLSGGNQPQHFGDGTRLSIL.

This clonotype appeared a few times. The V and J genes are TRBV7-6 and TRBJ1-1; D unclear. CDR1 SGHVS and CDR2 FNYEAQ come from the germline V gene. CDR3 length: 14 residues. V was trimmed by 5 bases and J by 7 bases, leaving 17 bases between them. As DNA, the CDR3 is TGTGCCAGCAGCCTTCTTCGGGAGGGAGGTGAAGCTTTCTTT. Protein: CASSLLREGGEAFF.

The chain couples TRBV28 to TRBJ2-1; TRBD2 aligns across 10 bases. Trimming at V came to 6 bases and at J to 8 bases, leaving 13 bases not matched to a gene. Germline V gene lookup returns CDR1 MDHEN and CDR2 SYDVKM. This CDR3 region has 16 residues. This chain's CDR3 is CASSSRQRGGIYEQFF. In nucleotides, the CDR3 is TGTGCCAGCAGCTCTCGCCAGCGGGGGGGCATATATGAGCAGTTCTTC.

This clonotype was seen ten or more times. CDR3 residues: CASSLREMCFF. In DNA form, the CDR3 reads TGTGCCAGCAGTTTAAGGGAGATGTGTTTCTTC. V and J are TRBV28 and TRBJ2-1; maybe TRBD2 (5 bases). Germline V lookup: CDR1 MDHEN, CDR2 SYDVKM. V was clipped by 2 bases and J by 16 bases, with 12 bases between them. The CDR3 spans 11 residues.

The chain couples TRBV29-1 to TRBJ1-1, with 9 bases that match TRBD1. Germline V gene sequence: CDR1 SQVTM, CDR2 ANQGSEA. J was trimmed by 1 base and V by 4 bases; bases with no gene match: 4. CDR3 length equals 14 residues. CDR3 nucleotide sequence: TGCAGCGTTGCCACGGACAGGGGGAACACTGAAGCTTTCTTT. Its translation is CSVATDRGNTEAFF.

This clonotype occurred many times. V is TRBV9 and J is TRBJ2-7; D tentatively fits TRBD1 or TRBD2 (5 bases each). Trimming stripped 3 bases from V and 7 bases from J, with 14 bases between. The CDR3 has 13 residues. Looked up from germline, CDR1 is SGDLS and CDR2 is YYNGEE. The CDR3 loop is CASSGWDRTEQYF. As DNA, the CDR3 is TGTGCCAGCAGCGGGTGGGACCGCACTGAGCAGTACTTC.

CDR3 sequence: CASSLAQGQPQHF. The CDR3 DNA follows: TGTGCCAGCAGCCTCGCCCAGGGCCAGCCCCAGCATTTT. The chain carries TRBV3-1 and TRBJ1-5, with D perhaps TRBD1 (5 bases). This CDR3 is 13 amino acids long. V shed 4 bases and J shed 7 bases, with 11 bases lying between them. The germline gives CDR1 LGHDT, CDR2 YNNKEL (reference sequence).

This clonotype came up a few times. V and J are TRBV6-4 and TRBJ2-1; the match to TRBD1 covers 10 bases. Germline V CDR1 and CDR2: MRHNA, SNTAGT. This CDR3 region has 16 residues. V shed 4 bases, J shed 5 bases, and the junction held 8 bases outside the gene matches. The CDR3 region is CASSVNPGQGNNEQFF. CDR3 DNA sequence: TGTGCCAGCAGTGTCAATCCGGGACAGGGGAACAATGAGCAGTTCTTC.

The V call is TRBV4-3, the J call TRBJ1-6; D gene uncertain. Between the trimmed V and J ends, which lost 0 bases and 6 bases, there was a span of 9 bases. This CDR3 is built from 15 residues. The germline gives CDR1 LGHNA, CDR2 YSLEER. CDR3 nucleotide sequence: TGCGCCAGCAGCCAAGAATGGCCCCTTAATTCACCCCTCCACTTT. It yields the protein CASSQEWPLNSPLHF.

The rearrangement joins TRBV14 to TRBJ1-1; no reliable D call. With 0 bases removed from V and 1 base from J, the gap between germline ends came to 9 bases. CDR1 SGHDN and CDR2 FVKESK come from the germline V gene. This CDR3 spans 15 amino acids. As DNA, the CDR3 is TGTGCCAGCAGCCAAGATCACTTTAGGAACACTGAAGCTTTCTTT. Protein sequence: CASSQDHFRNTEAFF.

This clonotype was seen at least ten times. This sequence joins TRBV6-2 or TRBV6-3 and TRBJ2-3, with TRBD1 matching 10 bases. The V gene end was trimmed by 6 bases and the J gene end by 6 bases; junction bases not matched to a gene: 6. Per the germline V gene, CDR1 is MNHEY and CDR2 is SVGEGT. The CDR3 covers 14 residues. The CDR3 region is CASRIDRGRDTQYF. CDR3 coding DNA: TGTGCCAGCAGGATAGACAGGGGGCGGGATACGCAGTATTTT.

This clonotype was observed many times. V gene TRBV24-1 combines with J gene TRBJ2-2, with TRBD1 identical over 7 bases. The germline V gene has CDR1 KGHDR and CDR2 SFDVKD. The CDR3 loop spans 16 amino acids. V dropped 1 base and J dropped 1; count of bases not matched to a gene: 2. CDR3 bases: TGTGCCACCAGTGATTTTGCAGGGGGGAACACCGGGGAGCTGTTTTTT. Translated, it gives CATSDFAGGNTGELFF.